Below, one T cell receptor (beta chain) is given with its context. Its target is not known. These data originate in a study of persistence of HIV-infected CD4 T cells. Study-wide context: A median of 8 years of suppressive ART preceded sampling.

Sequencing used immunoSEQ version 4 in survey mode. Only in-frame clones appear in the TCRdb table, and some are missing; sequencing was by immunoSEQ multiplex PCR. There are 45,000 to 55,000 clones in the sample; more than 70% occur only once, and 2.5% to 3.5% lies in the top ten. Cells were stimulated with CMV-infected fibroblast lysates at roughly 10 ug/mL. CD40L-negative CD69-negative CD45RO-high memory CD4+ T cells were sorted as populations depleted of antigen-responding cells. This CDR3 has 12 amino acids. From germline, CDR1 is SGHNT and CDR2 YYREEE (reference sequence). J was trimmed by 10 bases and V by 2 bases; bases with no gene match: 4.

The V and J genes are TRBV5-4 and TRBJ1-2, with 8 bases identical to TRBD1. This clonotype was sampled from an adult man with HIV who was CMV-seropositive. The sample was CD4+ T cells sorted from PBMCs after roughly 18-hour stimulation, taken from a patient who received antiretroviral therapy. CDR3 sequence reads: CASSFVQGVYTF. CDR3 nucleotides: TGTGCCAGCAGCTTTGTACAGGGGGTCTACACCTTC.